The rows below give T cell receptor beta chains drawn from one sample of a study of blood T cell repertoires in COVID-19. The repertoire was sequenced with immunoSEQ multiplex PCR; TCRdb's copy has only in-frame clones and lacks some. The table records fewer than 200,000 clones, 87% of them present only once. The sample was peripheral blood. These receptors all stem from a man aged 55 to 69 with active or convalescent COVID-19. Both conserved end residues are part of each CDR3. Each record gives: J gene, clone size, D gene, V gene, CDR3 protein, CDR3 DNA. D genes are given only for firm matches. Some rows have no size entry. The others give once, few or many, or a class for an expanded clone.

TRBJ1-2 | NA | NA | TRBV6-5 | CASTEGTHYGYTF | TGTGCCAGCACCGAGGGGACACACTATGGCTACACCTTC
TRBJ1-2 | NA | NA | TRBV2 | CASSEALRGGEGYTF | TGTGCCAGCAGTGAAGCGCTTCGGGGGGGAGAGGGCTACACCTTC
TRBJ2-6 | NA | NA | TRBV19 | CASTPQGLGGANVLTF | TGTGCCAGTACCCCACAGGGTCTGGGAGGGGCCAACGTCCTGACTTTC
TRBJ1-2 | NA | TRBD1 | TRBV5-4 | CATRQGTRGYTF | TGTGCCACGCGACAGGGTACCAGGGGCTACACCTTC
TRBJ1-2 | NA | NA | TRBV30 | CAWSYREIYGYTF | TGTGCCTGGAGCTACCGGGAAATCTATGGCTACACCTTC
TRBJ1-5 | few | TRBD1 | TRBV19 | CASSLGGTGGRPQHF | TGTGCCAGTAGTCTAGGAGGGACAGGGGGACGGCCCCAGCATTTT
TRBJ2-3 | few | NA | TRBV2 | CASERDITDTQYF | TGTGCCAGCGAGCGGGACATCACAGATACGCAGTATTTT
TRBJ2-5 | NA | NA | TRBV24-1 | CATSDYSSFETQYF | TGTGCCACCAGTGATTACAGCAGTTTCGAGACCCAGTACTTC
TRBJ2-4 | NA | NA | TRBV7-9 | CASSLSSGNIQYF | TGTGCCAGCAGCTTATCTTCGGGAAACATTCAGTACTTC
TRBJ1-2 | NA | NA | TRBV7-9 | CASSLGADRNYGYTF | TGTGCCAGCAGCTTAGGGGCAGACCGTAACTATGGCTACACCTTC
TRBJ1-1 | NA | TRBD1 | TRBV6-5 | CASSLGHIGTDEAFF | TGTGCCAGCAGTTTGGGACATATCGGGACAGATGAAGCTTTCTTT
TRBJ2-3 | NA | TRBD1 | TRBV5-4 | CASSLAQGAVGTQYF | TGTGCCAGCAGCTTGGCCCAGGGGGCGGTGGGTACGCAGTATTTT
TRBJ2-1 | NA | TRBD2 | TRBV18 | CASSRTSGGGNEQFF | TGTGCCAGCTCGCGGACTAGCGGGGGAGGGAATGAGCAGTTCTTC
TRBJ2-5 | NA | TRBD1 | TRBV5-1 | CASSGRTGSETQYF | TGCGCCAGCAGCGGCCGGACAGGGAGCGAGACCCAGTACTTC
TRBJ2-4 | NA | NA | TRBV12-3/TRBV12-4 | CASSYEDIQYF | TGTGCCAGCAGTTATGAGGACATTCAGTACTTC
TRBJ2-7 | NA | NA | TRBV6-5 | CASRQNYEQYF | TGTGCCAGCCGCCAGAACTACGAGCAGTACTTC
TRBJ1-3 | NA | NA | TRBV5-5 | CASSLEGAGTLGNTIYF | TGTGCCAGCAGCTTGGAAGGAGCGGGGACTCTCGGAAACACCATATATTTT
TRBJ1-5 | few | NA | TRBV19 | CASRRPYSNQPQHF | TGTGCCAGTAGGAGGCCTTATAGCAATCAGCCCCAGCATTTT
TRBJ2-3 | NA | TRBD2 | TRBV4-2 | CASSKLGTSGTNTDTQYF | TGTGCCAGCAGCAAACTGGGGACTAGCGGAACCAACACAGATACGCAGTATTTT
TRBJ2-7 | NA | TRBD1 | TRBV5-1 | CASSSQGASDEQYF | TGCGCCAGCAGCTCACAGGGGGCTTCCGACGAGCAGTACTTC
TRBJ1-1 | NA | NA | TRBV5-6 | CASSSFTEAFF | TGTGCCAGCAGCTCGTTCACTGAAGCTTTCTTT
TRBJ1-6 | NA | TRBD1 | TRBV5-1 | CASSRGTGGSYNSPLHF | TGCGCCAGCAGCCGAGGGACAGGGGGCTCCTATAATTCACCCCTCCACTTT
TRBJ1-1 | few | NA | TRBV5-1 | CASSLVEEGNTEAFF | TGCGCCAGCAGCTTGGTTGAGGAGGGGAACACTGAAGCTTTCTTT
TRBJ1-1 | once | NA | TRBV10-3 | CAISESQTMNTEAFF | TGTGCCATCAGTGAGTCACAGACCATGAACACTGAAGCTTTCTTT
TRBJ1-2 | NA | TRBD1 | TRBV3-1/TRBV3-2 | CASTPGQGYGYTF | TGTGCCAGCACCCCGGGACAGGGCTATGGCTACACCTTC
TRBJ1-1 | NA | NA | TRBV19 | CASSMGSRREAFF | TGTGCCAGTAGTATGGGCAGCCGCCGTGAAGCTTTCTTT
TRBJ2-5 | NA | NA | TRBV5-4 | CASSPTGVYQETQYF | TGTGCCAGCAGCCCCACCGGGGTGTACCAAGAGACCCAGTACTTC
TRBJ1-4 | NA | NA | TRBV7-2 | CASSLAQGRGEKLFF | TGTGCCAGCAGCTTAGCCCAGGGGAGGGGTGAAAAACTGTTTTTT
TRBJ1-3 | NA | TRBD1 | TRBV5-1 | CASSPDRGPGNTIYF | TGCGCCAGCAGCCCGGACAGGGGGCCAGGAAACACCATATATTTT
TRBJ1-3 | NA | NA | TRBV13 | CASSFSDSGNTIYF | TGTGCCAGCAGCTTCTCAGACTCTGGAAACACCATATATTTT
TRBJ1-3 | few | TRBD1 | TRBV6-1 | CASSDRGRGNTIYF | TGTGCCAGCAGTGACAGGGGGAGAGGAAACACCATATATTTT
TRBJ1-1 | NA | TRBD1 | TRBV29-1 | CSATRDRGTEAFF | TGCAGCGCCACCCGGGACAGGGGCACTGAAGCTTTCTTT
TRBJ2-7 | NA | TRBD1 | TRBV10-3 | CATGGQATYEQYF | TGTGCCACAGGGGGCCAGGCTACCTACGAGCAGTACTTC
TRBJ2-2 | NA | NA | TRBV2 | CASSDEGRTTGELFF | TGTGCCAGCAGTGATGAGGGCAGGACCACCGGGGAGCTGTTTTTT
TRBJ2-7 | NA | NA | TRBV4-2 | CASSQGSYEQYF | TGTGCCAGCAGCCAAGGGAGCTACGAGCAGTACTTC
TRBJ1-2 | NA | TRBD1 | TRBV18 | CASSLLQGAMGYTF | TGTGCCAGCTCACTTCTCCAGGGGGCGATGGGCTACACCTTC
TRBJ1-6 | NA | NA | TRBV11-2 | CASSSQTDSPLHF | TGTGCCAGCAGCTCACAGACAGATTCACCCCTCCACTTT
TRBJ1-2 | once | NA | TRBV14 | CASSQEAGNYGYTF | TGTGCCAGCAGCCAAGAAGCGGGAAACTATGGCTACACCTTC
TRBJ2-1 | NA | TRBD2 | TRBV6-5 | CASKRGGDEQFF | TGTGCCAGCAAGCGGGGGGGCGATGAGCAGTTCTTC
TRBJ2-7 | NA | NA | TRBV11-2 | CASSLVGGQLYEQYF | TGTGCCAGCAGCTTAGTCGGGGGGCAGCTCTACGAGCAGTACTTC
TRBJ2-1 | NA | NA | TRBV2 | CASKLASSYNEQFF | TGTGCCAGCAAGCTAGCCAGCTCCTACAATGAGCAGTTCTTC
TRBJ2-6 | NA | NA | TRBV5-1 | CASSLGWGDGANVLTF | TGCGCCAGCAGCTTGGGATGGGGGGATGGGGCCAACGTCCTGACTTTC